Listed below are T cell receptor beta chains from one sample, sequenced in a study of T cell responses to AZD1222 COVID-19 vaccine. Profiling relied on immunoSEQ multiplex PCR, and the TCRdb table lists in-frame clones only, not all of them. Of roughly 200,000 clones listed, about 86% were seen once; the top ten hold about 8%. Sample: peripheral blood, taken on day 0 of AZD1222 vaccination. These TCRs come from an adult in good health. The CDR3 runs from the conserved cysteine through the conserved F or W. A D gene is named only where the DNA matches it firmly. Clone size, where shown, is once, few, many, or a class for clones that have expanded.

j_gene | v_gene | abundance | d_gene | CDR3nt | CDR3aa
TRBJ2-7 | TRBV3-1/TRBV3-2 | . | . | TGTGCCAGCAGCCGATCTATCCTCAGGGAATACGAGCAGTACTTC | CASSRSILREYEQYF
TRBJ1-2 | TRBV14 | . | . | TGTGCCAGCAGCCCGGGGGAGGGGGATAACTATGGCTACACCTTC | CASSPGEGDNYGYTF
TRBJ2-7 | TRBV20-1 | . | . | TGCAGTGCTAGAGATTATACGCAAAGGTACTTC | CSARDYTQRYF
TRBJ2-5 | TRBV2 | once | . | TGTGCCAGCAGTGAGGCCCTTAAAGTCCCCCAAGAGACCCAGTACTTC | CASSEALKVPQETQYF
TRBJ1-5 | TRBV7-3 | . | TRBD1 | TGTGCCAGCAGCGACAGGGTGTATAGCAATCAGCCCCAGCATTTT | CASSDRVYSNQPQHF
TRBJ2-1 | TRBV6-5 | . | . | TGTGCCAGCAAAGGGGCCCCACCCAACAATGAGCAGTTCTTC | CASKGAPPNNEQFF
TRBJ1-2 | TRBV6-2/TRBV6-3 | once | . | TGTGCCAGCAGTCTCGGGACGGCTAATGGCTACACCTTC | CASSLGTANGYTF
TRBJ2-3 | TRBV19 | . | . | TGTGCCAGTAGTTCCTCCCCTAGGAGCACAGATACGCAGTATTTT | CASSSSPRSTDTQYF
TRBJ1-5 | TRBV19 | once | . | TGTGCCAGTAGTCCCGACAATGGGAGCAATCAGCCCCAGCATTTT | CASSPDNGSNQPQHF
TRBJ1-6 | TRBV6-5 | . | TRBD1 | TGTGCCACCGGGACAGGTCGTAATTCACCCCTCCACTTT | CATGTGRNSPLHF
TRBJ1-5 | TRBV7-2 | once | . | TGTGCCAGCAGCCCTGGGTCCGGTGAAAATCAGCCCCAGCATTTT | CASSPGSGENQPQHF
TRBJ2-1 | TRBV6-5 | . | TRBD2 | TGTGCCAGCAGGGCCGGGACTAGCGGGGGGAATGAGCAGTTCTTC | CASRAGTSGGNEQFF
TRBJ2-1 | TRBV28 | . | TRBD2 | TGTGCCAGCAGTTATCGCGGAAGAAGCGGGGGAAAATACAATGAGCAGTTCTTC | CASSYRGRSGGKYNEQFF
TRBJ2-6 | TRBV3-1/TRBV3-2 | . | . | TGTGCCAGCAGCCAAGATTCGGGGGCTGGGGCCAACGTCCTGACTTTC | CASSQDSGAGANVLTF
TRBJ2-7 | TRBV6-5 | . | . | TGTGCCAGCAGTCCCTGGGGATCCTACGAGCAGTACTTC | CASSPWGSYEQYF
TRBJ1-3 | TRBV9 | . | . | TGTGCCAGCAGCGTAGTTCCAGGGACCGAGAACACCATATATTTT | CASSVVPGTENTIYF
TRBJ2-7 | TRBV5-1 | . | . | TGCGCCAGCAGCTTGTATCCGAACACCTACGAGCAGTACTTC | CASSLYPNTYEQYF
TRBJ2-1 | TRBV4-1 | . | . | TGCGCCAGCAGCCAAGTAGAGCGAGATTACAATGAGCAGTTCTTC | CASSQVERDYNEQFF
TRBJ1-1 | TRBV7-9 | few | . | TGTGCCAGCAGCACGGGAGTGAACACTGAAGCTTTCTTT | CASSTGVNTEAFF
TRBJ1-2 | TRBV10-3 | . | . | TGTGCCATCAGTGATACCCTCTATGGCTACACCTTC | CAISDTLYGYTF
TRBJ2-7 | TRBV2 | . | . | TGTGCCAGCAGTGTCGGGACGGGAAGCTACGAGCAGTACTTC | CASSVGTGSYEQYF
TRBJ1-2 | TRBV5-4 | . | TRBD1 | TGTGCCAGCTCGACGGCAGGACAGGGGATTAACTATGGCTACACCTTC | CASSTAGQGINYGYTF
TRBJ1-2 | TRBV4-1 | . | . | TGCGCCAGCAGCCAAGCGTGGACCGAGAACTATGGCTACACCTTC | CASSQAWTENYGYTF
TRBJ1-5 | TRBV19 | . | TRBD1 | TGTGCCAGTAGTATGCGGGACAGAAATCAGCCCCAGCATTTT | CASSMRDRNQPQHF
TRBJ2-1 | TRBV7-3 | . | TRBD2 | TGTGCCAGCAGCTTAAGCGGGGGCAATGAGCAGTTCTTC | CASSLSGGNEQFF
TRBJ2-5 | TRBV7-2 | . | TRBD1 | TGTGCCAGCAGCCAAGAGACAGGGGGCTTTGAGACCCAGTACTTC | CASSQETGGFETQYF
TRBJ2-1 | TRBV28 | . | TRBD2 | TGTGCCACGGGACTAGCGGGGGGGAGCTCCTACAATGAGCAGTTCTTC | CATGLAGGSSYNEQFF
TRBJ2-3 | TRBV4-1 | . | TRBD2 | TGCGCCAGCAGTGTGACTAGCGGGGGGCTTGTTAGCACAGATACGCAGTATTTT | CASSVTSGGLVSTDTQYF
TRBJ2-7 | TRBV5-1 | . | . | TGCGCCAGCAGCCTAGGACCGAACTCCTACGAGCAGTACTTC | CASSLGPNSYEQYF
TRBJ1-2 | TRBV14 | . | TRBD1 | TGTGCCAGCAGCCCGACAGGGTACTATGGCTACACCTTC | CASSPTGYYGYTF
TRBJ1-2 | TRBV30 | . | . | TGTGCCTGGAGTAGAGAAGGGAGAGGCTACACCTTC | CAWSREGRGYTF
TRBJ1-1 | TRBV5-6 | . | TRBD1 | TGTGCCAGCAGCTCGCCACAGGGGAGGAACACTGAAGCTTTCTTT | CASSSPQGRNTEAFF
TRBJ2-1 | TRBV29-1 | few | TRBD2 | TGCAGCGTTGCGGGAGGGGCAAGCTCCTACAATGAGCAGTTCTTC | CSVAGGASSYNEQFF
TRBJ1-2 | TRBV5-4 | . | TRBD1 | TGTGCCAGCAGCTCTTACAGGGGCCCCACTAACTATGGCTACACCTTC | CASSSYRGPTNYGYTF
TRBJ2-7 | TRBV19 | once | . | TGTGCCAGTAGTATTAGTGGGGAGCCTTCCTACGAGCAGTACTTC | CASSISGEPSYEQYF
TRBJ2-2 | TRBV4-2 | . | . | TGTGCCAGCAGCCAAGAGCGCCGAGTTCCCAACACCGGGGAGCTGTTTTTT | CASSQERRVPNTGELFF
TRBJ1-2 | TRBV19 | once | . | TGTGCCAGTAGTATCGGTAGTACTAACTATGGCTACACCTTC | CASSIGSTNYGYTF
TRBJ1-6 | TRBV19 | once | . | TGTGCCAGTCGGGGGGGGCCAGATTCACCCCTCCACTTT | CASRGGPDSPLHF
TRBJ1-5 | TRBV6-5 | . | . | TGTGCCAGCAGTTACTCGCAGGGGTATCAGCCCCAGCATTTT | CASSYSQGYQPQHF
TRBJ1-2 | TRBV7-3 | . | . | TGTGCCAGCAGCTTACGAGGGGCAGATAGTGGCTACACCTTC | CASSLRGADSGYTF
TRBJ2-2 | TRBV5-1 | . | . | TGCGCCAGCAGCTCGGCAAACATGAACACCGGGGAGCTGTTTTTT | CASSSANMNTGELFF
TRBJ2-2 | TRBV19 | . | . | TGTGCCACTACAGGACTGGCGAACACCGGGGAGCTGTTTTTT | CATTGLANTGELFF
TRBJ2-7 | TRBV28 | . | . | TGTGCCAGCAGCAACCTTTGGGACCGAGGAGGCCACGAGCAGTACTTC | CASSNLWDRGGHEQYF
TRBJ2-5 | TRBV19 | . | TRBD2 | TGTGCCAGTAGTATAGAACCGGGAGGCCAGTACTTC | CASSIEPGGQYF
TRBJ1-4 | TRBV6-5 | . | . | TGTGCCAGCAGAATCCTGACAACTAATGAAAAACTGTTTTTT | CASRILTTNEKLFF
TRBJ2-7 | TRBV6-2/TRBV6-3 | many | TRBD1 | TGTGCCAGCAGTTACGGGCGGGACAGGGTCTACGAGCAGTACTTC | CASSYGRDRVYEQYF
TRBJ1-1 | TRBV2 | . | . | TGTGCCAGCAGTGAAGACACAGGGACTTTGGGCATGAACACTGAAGCTTTCTTT | CASSEDTGTLGMNTEAFF
TRBJ1-1 | TRBV19 | . | . | TGTGCCAGTACCCCAGGACAGTTGAACACTGAAGCTTTCTTT | CASTPGQLNTEAFF
TRBJ2-7 | TRBV9 | . | . | TGTGCCAGCAGCGCAGGGTCGGGGACCTTCTCCTACGAGCAGTACTTC | CASSAGSGTFSYEQYF
TRBJ1-1 | TRBV6-5 | few | . | TGTGCCAGCAGCCGTGGTCCGGAGGCTTTCTTT | CASSRGPEAFF
TRBJ2-1 | TRBV30 | . | . | TGTGCCTGGAGCGCTAGGACTGAGCAGTTCTTC | CAWSARTEQFF
TRBJ1-2 | TRBV14 | . | . | TGTGCCAGCAGCCAAGTTAACACAGAGTATGGCTACACCTTC | CASSQVNTEYGYTF
TRBJ1-2 | TRBV6-5 | . | TRBD1 | TGTGCCAGCAGGACCGGGACAGGGGTGGATGGCTACACCTTC | CASRTGTGVDGYTF
TRBJ1-1 | TRBV5-1 | once | TRBD1 | TGCGCCAGCAGCCCCGGGACAGGGAACACTGAAGCTTTCTTT | CASSPGTGNTEAFF